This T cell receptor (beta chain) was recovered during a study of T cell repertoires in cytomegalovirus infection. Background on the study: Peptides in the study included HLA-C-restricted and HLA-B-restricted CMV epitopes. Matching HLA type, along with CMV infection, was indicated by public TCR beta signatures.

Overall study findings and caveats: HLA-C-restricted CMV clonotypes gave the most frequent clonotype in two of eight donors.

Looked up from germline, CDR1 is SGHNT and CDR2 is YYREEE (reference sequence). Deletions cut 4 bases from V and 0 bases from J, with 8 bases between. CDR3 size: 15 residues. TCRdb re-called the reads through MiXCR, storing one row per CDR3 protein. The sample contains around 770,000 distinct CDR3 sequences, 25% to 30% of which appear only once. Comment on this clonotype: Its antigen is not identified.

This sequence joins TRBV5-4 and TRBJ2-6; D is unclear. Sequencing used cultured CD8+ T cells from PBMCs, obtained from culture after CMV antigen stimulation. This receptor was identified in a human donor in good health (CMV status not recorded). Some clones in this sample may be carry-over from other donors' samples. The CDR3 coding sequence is TGTGCCAGCAGCCCTGACGACTCTGGGGCCAACGTCCTGACTTTC. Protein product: CASSPDDSGANVLTF. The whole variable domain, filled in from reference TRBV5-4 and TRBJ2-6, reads ETGVTQSPTHLIKTRGQQVTLRCSSQSGHNTVSWYQQALGQGPQFIFQYYREEENGRGNFPPRFSGLQFPNYSSELNVNALELDDSALYLCASSPDDSGANVLTFGAGSRLTVL.